Presented here are 14 T cell receptor beta chains from one specimen sequenced in a study of blood T cells in healthy people across ages. The use of a sample-barcoded 5' primer and a J-beta primer mix characterized a second PCR of roughly 7 to 11 cycles. TCRdb re-called the 5' RACE reads with MiXCR, one entry per CDR3 protein. The sample yields some 1.4 million distinct CDR3 sequences, approximately 42% seen once. Sample: blood. These receptor sequences come from a woman aged 18-29 years in good health.

A few counts support this clonotype. The chain carries TRBV27 and TRBJ2-3; D is undetermined. The length of the CDR3 is 13 residues. Between the trimmed V and J ends, which lost 2 bases and 8 bases, there was a span of 11 bases. The germline gives CDR1 MNHEY, CDR2 SMNVEV (reference sequence). CDR3 bases: TGTGCCAGCAGTTTAAAGGTCGGTCGTACGCAGTATTTT. This encodes CASSLKVGRTQYF.

V and J are TRBV12-3 or TRBV12-4 and TRBJ2-3, with D tentatively TRBD1 (5 bases). The CDR3 spans 13 residues. V was cut by 5 bases and J by 9 bases, with 15 bases left in between. CDR3: CASSQGEARTQYF. DNA for the CDR3: TGTGCCAGCAGTCAGGGTGAGGCGCGGACGCAGTATTTT.

The chain joins TRBV20-1 to TRBJ2-4; D call uncertain. Germline CDR1 reads DFQATT; CDR2 reads SNEGSKA (reference sequence). The CDR3 is made up of 14 amino acids. V was cut by 6 bases and J by 0 bases, with 12 bases left in between. This CDR3 reads CSASEDLAKNIQYF. Written as DNA, the CDR3 is TGCAGTGCCTCAGAAGACTTAGCCAAAAACATTCAGTACTTC.

The chain is built from TRBV12-3 or TRBV12-4 and TRBJ2-7, with 10 nucleotides matching TRBD1. Trimming at V came to 5 bases and at J to 6 bases, leaving 7 bases not matched to a gene. There are 14 residues in the CDR3. The CDR3 nucleotides are TGTGCCAGCAGTCGGGACAGGGGATCGATCGAGCAGTACTTC. Its protein is CASSRDRGSIEQYF.

The chain's CDR3 is CASSTTDFYGYTF. Here the CDR3 DNA reads TGTGCCAGCAGCACCACAGATTTTTATGGCTACACCTTC. The chain links TRBV7-2 to TRBJ1-2, with D unresolved. The CDR3 contains 13 residues. Trimming removed 5 bases from V and 5 bases from J, with 12 bases in between. Germline lookup yields CDR1 SGHTA and CDR2 FQGNSA.

This chain connects TRBV4-1 to TRBJ2-1; 8 nucleotides align to TRBD2. The DNA matches TRBJ2-7 better at its end, which makes the J call doubtful. The CDR3 covers 15 residues. In germline, CDR1 is MGHRA, CDR2 YSYEKL. The CDR3 DNA reads TGCGCCAGCAGCCAAGATCCGATACTAGCGGCCGAGCAGTACTTC. It specifies CASSQDPILAAEQYF.

The chain couples TRBV2 to TRBJ1-2, with D unresolved. The germline V and J ends were trimmed by 7 bases and 6 bases, with 12 bases remaining between them. The CDR3 spans 12 residues. CDR1 is SNHLY and CDR2 is FYNNEI in the germline V gene. The CDR3: CASNPDGDGYTF. In DNA, the CDR3 is TGTGCCAGCAACCCCGACGGGGATGGCTACACCTTC.

A note on this clonotype: A clone one base away is much larger, so this may be a read error. The CDR3 region has the DNA TGCAGCGTTGAAAGAGACGGGCAGTACTTC. This translates into CSVERDGQYF. The rearrangement links TRBV29-1 to TRBJ2-4; D call uncertain. This CDR3 comprises 10 residues. Trimming removed 2 bases from V and 13 bases from J, with 9 bases in between. Germline V lookup: CDR1 SQVTM, CDR2 ANQGSEA.

This chain's CDR3 is CASSADRPNIQYF. DNA of the CDR3: TGCGCCAGCAGCGCGGACAGACCAAACATTCAGTACTTC. This sequence joins TRBV5-1 and TRBJ2-7, with D possibly matching TRBD1 (6 bases). The J call may be faulty, since TRBJ2-4 better matches the DNA end. CDR1 is SGHRS, CDR2 YFSETQ, per germline. CDR3 length: 13 residues.

This sequence joins TRBV10-3 and TRBJ1-1; 11 positions match TRBD1. CDR1 and CDR2 from the germline V gene are ENHRY and SYGVKD. J gave up 2 bases and V 10 bases, and 12 bases lay outside the gene matches. The CDR3 is 16 amino acids. The CDR3 sequence: CARSRDRGRINTEAFF. DNA for the CDR3: TGTGCCAGAAGTAGGGACAGGGGGAGAATAAACACTGAAGCTTTCTTT.

As to this clonotype: One base away lies a much larger clone, so this may be a sequencing read error. The chain carries TRBV7-6 and TRBJ2-5; no clear D. Germline V gives CDR1 SGHVS, CDR2 FNYEAQ. The CDR3 is 12 residues long. The CDR3 sequence: CASSLFQGTQYF. The CDR3 DNA reads as TGTGCCAGCAGCTTGTTTCAAGGGACCCAGTACTTC. Complete variable domain (other parts from reference TRBV7-6 and TRBJ2-5): GAGVSQSPRYKVTKRGQDVALRCDPISGHVSLYWYRQALGQGPEFLTYFNYEAQQDKSGLPNDRFSAERPEGSISTLTIQRTEQRDSAMYRCASSLFQGTQYFGPGTRLLVL.

The V call is TRBV6-1, the J call TRBJ2-7; the match to TRBD1 covers 7 bases. The CDR3 loop spans 17 amino acids. V lost 3 bases and J lost 2; bases outside the gene matches: 13. CDR1 is MNHNS and CDR2 is SASEGT in the germline V gene. The CDR3 DNA is TGTGCCAGCAGTGAGGGAACAGGGGCGCTGCGACCCTACGAGCAGTACTTC. It yields the protein CASSEGTGALRPYEQYF.

This sequence joins TRBV12-3 or TRBV12-4 and TRBJ2-6; 9 bases match TRBD1. This CDR3 contains 19 residues. The V and J ends lost 1 base and 1 base, in that order; junction bases with no gene match: 8. The CDR3 here is CASSLVRDRAESGANVLTF. The CDR3 DNA reads TGTGCCAGCAGTTTAGTACGGGACAGGGCCGAATCTGGGGCCAACGTCCTGACTTTC.

The rearrangement joins TRBV14 to TRBJ2-1, with 9 bases matching TRBD1. Trimming removed 3 bases from V and 3 bases from J; junction bases left unmatched: 9. CDR3 length equals 17 residues. Per germline, CDR1 SGHDN and CDR2 FVKESK. The CDR3 loop is CASSHLGTGKSYNEQFF. The DNA of the CDR3 is TGTGCCAGCAGCCATCTCGGGACAGGGAAGAGCTACAATGAGCAGTTCTTC.